Given below is one T cell receptor (beta chain) in context. The data derive from a study of blood T cell repertoires in COVID-19. Authors' analysis steps: Amplification with reference gene primers provided the estimates of nucleated cell counts. Assay: immunoSEQ multiplex PCR; the TCRdb copy retains only in-frame clones and omits some. The V and J calls and clone size are taken from that table; D and trimming were inferred from the DNA. Of about 69,000 clones in the sample, 79% were seen once. Trimming shortened V by 3 bases and J by 7 bases, and 7 bases separated the two germline ends. The CDR3 has 11 amino acids. Germline assignment: CDR1 DFQATT and CDR2 SNEGSKA (reference sequence).

V and J are TRBV20-1 and TRBJ2-1, with a weak D call TRBD1 (5 bases). Sequencing was carried out using peripheral blood. The TCR was taken from a human donor in a cohort sampled during active COVID-19. Here the CDR3 reads CSASRQNEQFF. CDR3 coding DNA: TGCAGTGCTAGTCGACAGAATGAGCAGTTCTTC.